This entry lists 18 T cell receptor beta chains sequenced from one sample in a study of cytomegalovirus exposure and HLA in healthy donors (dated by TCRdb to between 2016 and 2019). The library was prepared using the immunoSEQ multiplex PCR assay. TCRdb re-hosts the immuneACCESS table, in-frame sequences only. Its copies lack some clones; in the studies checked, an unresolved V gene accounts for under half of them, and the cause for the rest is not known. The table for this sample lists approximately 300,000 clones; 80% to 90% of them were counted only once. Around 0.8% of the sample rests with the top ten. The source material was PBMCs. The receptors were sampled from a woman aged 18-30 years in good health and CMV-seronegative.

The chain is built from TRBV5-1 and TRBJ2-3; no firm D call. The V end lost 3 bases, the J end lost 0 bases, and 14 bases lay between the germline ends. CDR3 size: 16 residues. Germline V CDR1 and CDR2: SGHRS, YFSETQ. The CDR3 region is CASSYGSSTSTDTQYF. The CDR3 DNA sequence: TGCGCCAGCAGCTACGGGTCCTCCACTAGCACAGATACGCAGTATTTT.

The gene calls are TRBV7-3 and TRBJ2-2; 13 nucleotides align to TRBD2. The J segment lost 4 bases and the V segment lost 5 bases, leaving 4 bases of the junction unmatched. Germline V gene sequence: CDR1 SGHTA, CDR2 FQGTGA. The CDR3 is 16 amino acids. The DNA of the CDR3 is TGTGCCAGCAGCCAAACTAGCGGGAGGGCCACCGGGGAGCTGTTTTTT. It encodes CASSQTSGRATGELFF. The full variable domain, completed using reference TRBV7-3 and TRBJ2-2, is GAGVSQTPSNKVTEKGKYVELRCDPISGHTALYWYRQSLGQGPEFLIYFQGTGAADDSGLPNDRFFAVRPEGSVSTLKIQRTERGDSAVYLCASSQTSGRATGELFFGEGSRLTVL.

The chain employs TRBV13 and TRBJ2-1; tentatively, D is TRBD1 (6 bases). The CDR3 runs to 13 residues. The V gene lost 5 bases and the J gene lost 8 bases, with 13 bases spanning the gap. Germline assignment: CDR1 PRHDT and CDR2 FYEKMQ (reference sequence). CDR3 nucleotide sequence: TGTGCCAGCAGCCAACAGGGATTAGATGAGCAGTTCTTC. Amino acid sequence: CASSQQGLDEQFF.

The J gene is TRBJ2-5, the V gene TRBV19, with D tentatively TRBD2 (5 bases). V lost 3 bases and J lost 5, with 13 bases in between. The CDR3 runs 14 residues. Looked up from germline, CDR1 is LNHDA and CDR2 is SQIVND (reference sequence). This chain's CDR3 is CASSMDAGRETQYF. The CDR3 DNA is TGTGCCAGTAGTATGGACGCGGGCCGGGAGACCCAGTACTTC. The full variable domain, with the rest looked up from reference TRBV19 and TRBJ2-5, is DGGITQSPKYLFRKEGQNVTLSCEQNLNHDAMYWYRQDPGQGLRLIYYSQIVNDFQKGDIAEGYSVSREKKESFPLTVTSAQKNPTAFYLCASSMDAGRETQYFGPGTRLLVL.

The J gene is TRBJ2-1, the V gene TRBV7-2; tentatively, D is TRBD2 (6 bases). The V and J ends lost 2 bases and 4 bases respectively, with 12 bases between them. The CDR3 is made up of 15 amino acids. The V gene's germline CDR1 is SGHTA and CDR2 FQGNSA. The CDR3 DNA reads TGTGCCAGCAGCTTAATGGCTAGCGAATACAATGAGCAGTTCTTC. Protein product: CASSLMASEYNEQFF.

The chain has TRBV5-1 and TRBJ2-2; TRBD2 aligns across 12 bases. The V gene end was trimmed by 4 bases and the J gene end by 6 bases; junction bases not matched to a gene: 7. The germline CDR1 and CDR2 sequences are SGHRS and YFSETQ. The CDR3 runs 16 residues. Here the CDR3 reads CASSPRTSGTSGELFF. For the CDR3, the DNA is TGCGCCAGCAGCCCCAGGACTAGCGGGACCTCCGGGGAGCTGTTTTTT.

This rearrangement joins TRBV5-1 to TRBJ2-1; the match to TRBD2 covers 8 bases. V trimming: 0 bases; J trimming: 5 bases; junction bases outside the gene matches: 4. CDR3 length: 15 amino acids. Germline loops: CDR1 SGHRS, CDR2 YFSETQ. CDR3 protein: CASSLALADNNEQFF. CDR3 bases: TGCGCCAGCAGCTTGGCACTAGCGGACAACAATGAGCAGTTCTTC.

The CDR3 region is CASSLSAGANTDTQYF. CDR3 coding DNA: TGTGCCAGCAGTTTATCGGCAGGGGCTAACACAGATACGCAGTATTTT. The chain uses TRBV27 and TRBJ2-3; possibly TRBD1 for D (6 bases). Germline-derived CDR1 and CDR2 are MNHEY and SMNVEV (reference sequence). This CDR3 contains 16 residues. V shed 0 bases and J shed 2 bases, with 12 bases lying between them.

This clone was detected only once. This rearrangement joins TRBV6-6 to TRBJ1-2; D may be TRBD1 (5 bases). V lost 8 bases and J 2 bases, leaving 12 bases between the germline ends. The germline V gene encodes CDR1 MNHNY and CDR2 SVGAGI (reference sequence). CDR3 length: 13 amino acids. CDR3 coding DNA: TGTGCCAGCGGAACCCCAGGGAACTATGGCTACACCTTC. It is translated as CASGTPGNYGYTF.

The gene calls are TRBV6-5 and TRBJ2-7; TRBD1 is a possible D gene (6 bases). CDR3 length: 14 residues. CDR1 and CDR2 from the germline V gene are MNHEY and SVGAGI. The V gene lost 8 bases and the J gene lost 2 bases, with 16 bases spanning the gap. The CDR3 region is CASGVRGRAYEQYF. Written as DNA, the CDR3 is TGTGCCAGCGGGGTAAGGGGGAGAGCCTACGAGCAGTACTTC.

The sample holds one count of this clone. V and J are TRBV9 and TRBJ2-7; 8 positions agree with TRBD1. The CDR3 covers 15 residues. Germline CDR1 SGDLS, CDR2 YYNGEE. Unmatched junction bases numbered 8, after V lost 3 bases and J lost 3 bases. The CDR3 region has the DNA TGTGCCAGCAGCGGGAGAGGACAGGGCGACTACGAGCAGTACTTC. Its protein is CASSGRGQGDYEQYF.

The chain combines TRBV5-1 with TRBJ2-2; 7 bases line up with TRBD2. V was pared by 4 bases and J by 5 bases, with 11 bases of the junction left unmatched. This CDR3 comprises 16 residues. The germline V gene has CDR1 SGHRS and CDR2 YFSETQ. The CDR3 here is CASSKIPSGRTGELFF. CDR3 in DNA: TGCGCCAGCAGCAAAATACCGTCCGGGAGGACCGGGGAGCTGTTTTTT.

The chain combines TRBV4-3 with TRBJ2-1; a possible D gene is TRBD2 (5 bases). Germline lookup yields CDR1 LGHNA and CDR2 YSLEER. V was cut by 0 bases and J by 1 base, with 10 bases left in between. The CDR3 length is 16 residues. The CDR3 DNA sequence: TGCGCCAGCAGCCAAGATCCCGGCGGGTCCTACAATGAGCAGTTCTTC. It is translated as CASSQDPGGSYNEQFF.

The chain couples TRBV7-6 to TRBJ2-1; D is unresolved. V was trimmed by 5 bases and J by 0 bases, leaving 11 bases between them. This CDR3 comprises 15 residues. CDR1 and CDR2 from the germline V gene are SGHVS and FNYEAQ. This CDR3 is CASSPQLSSYNEQFF. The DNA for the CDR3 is TGTGCCAGCAGCCCCCAATTGAGCTCCTACAATGAGCAGTTCTTC. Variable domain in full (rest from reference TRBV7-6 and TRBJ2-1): GAGVSQSPRYKVTKRGQDVALRCDPISGHVSLYWYRQALGQGPEFLTYFNYEAQQDKSGLPNDRFSAERPEGSISTLTIQRTEQRDSAMYRCASSPQLSSYNEQFFGPGTRLTVL.

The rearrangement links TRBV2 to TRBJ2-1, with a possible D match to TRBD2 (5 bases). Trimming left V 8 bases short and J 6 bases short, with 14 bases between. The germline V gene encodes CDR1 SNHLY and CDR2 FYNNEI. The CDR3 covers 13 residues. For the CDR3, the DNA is TGTGCCAGCTCCCGTCGGGATAGCAATGAGCAGTTCTTC. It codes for CASSRRDSNEQFF.

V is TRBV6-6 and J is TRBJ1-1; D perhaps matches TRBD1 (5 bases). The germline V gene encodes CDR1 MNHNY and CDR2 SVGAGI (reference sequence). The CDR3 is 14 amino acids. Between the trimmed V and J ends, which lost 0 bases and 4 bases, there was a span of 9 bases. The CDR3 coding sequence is TGTGCCAGCAGTTACTCTGGTCAGGGCACTGAAGCTTTCTTT. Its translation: CASSYSGQGTEAFF.

CDR3 region: CASSFGRNYGYTF. For the CDR3, the DNA is TGTGCCAGCAGTTTCGGCAGGAACTATGGCTACACCTTC. The chain has TRBV28 and TRBJ1-2; unclear D gene. The CDR3 has 13 amino acids. In germline, CDR1 is MDHEN, CDR2 SYDVKM. The V gene lost 3 bases and the J gene lost 2 bases, with 7 bases spanning the gap.

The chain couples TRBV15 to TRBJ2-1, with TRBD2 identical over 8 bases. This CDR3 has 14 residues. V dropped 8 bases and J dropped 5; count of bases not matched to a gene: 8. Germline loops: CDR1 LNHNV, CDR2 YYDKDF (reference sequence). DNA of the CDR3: TGTGCCACCTGGAGCGGGAGAGCAGACAATGAGCAGTTCTTC. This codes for CATWSGRADNEQFF.